This passage covers 4 T cell receptor beta chains from one sample sequenced in a study of spatial heterogeneity in lung cancer. One entry per CDR3 protein, called by TCRdb with MiXCR from the 5' RACE reads. The table records about 12,000 distinct CDR3 sequences, 13% to 15% of them present only once. Time point indicated: sample taken at primary tumor resection. Sequencing of whole RNA from tumor, nontumor lung or frozen PBMC involved no sorting. Sequenced material: PBMCs, taken at surgery. The receptors stem from a female donor with early-stage non-small cell lung cancer.

This clonotype was counted ten times or more. The chain employs TRBV7-2 and TRBJ1-2; unclear D gene. From germline, CDR1 is SGHTA and CDR2 FQGNSA. Deletions cut 5 bases from V and 8 bases from J, with 15 bases between. The CDR3 spans 13 residues. CDR3 loop: CASSPREEGGYTF. The CDR3 DNA reads as TGTGCCAGCAGCCCTCGGGAGGAAGGAGGCTACACCTTC.

This clonotype appeared many times. V is TRBV28 and J is TRBJ2-3; a possible D gene is TRBD1 (6 bases). The CDR3 loop spans 15 amino acids. Germline-derived CDR1 and CDR2 are MDHEN and SYDVKM. The ends were cut back, 4 bases at V and 6 bases at J, with 17 bases in the middle. The CDR3 is CASSSSAERGDTQYF. The DNA of the CDR3 is TGTGCCAGCAGTTCGTCAGCCGAGAGGGGGGATACGCAGTATTTT.

This clonotype was seen at least ten times. The gene calls are TRBV6-5 and TRBJ2-7, with TRBD1 matching over 12 bases. Germline-derived CDR1 and CDR2 are MNHEY and SVGAGI. This CDR3 region has 14 residues. Trimming removed 5 bases from V and 6 bases from J; junction bases left unmatched: 5. The CDR3 is CASSGRDRGREQYF. The CDR3 DNA follows: TGTGCCAGCAGTGGCCGGGACAGGGGGCGCGAGCAGTACTTC.

In its sample, this clonotype was seen many times. The rearrangement links TRBV28 to TRBJ2-3; no clear D. CDR3 length: 13 residues. Germline CDR1 MDHEN, CDR2 SYDVKM. The germline V and J ends were trimmed by 6 bases and 2 bases, with 9 bases remaining between them. The CDR3 loop reads CASSRPDTDTQYF. CDR3 nucleotides: TGTGCCAGCAGCCGACCCGACACAGATACGCAGTATTTT.